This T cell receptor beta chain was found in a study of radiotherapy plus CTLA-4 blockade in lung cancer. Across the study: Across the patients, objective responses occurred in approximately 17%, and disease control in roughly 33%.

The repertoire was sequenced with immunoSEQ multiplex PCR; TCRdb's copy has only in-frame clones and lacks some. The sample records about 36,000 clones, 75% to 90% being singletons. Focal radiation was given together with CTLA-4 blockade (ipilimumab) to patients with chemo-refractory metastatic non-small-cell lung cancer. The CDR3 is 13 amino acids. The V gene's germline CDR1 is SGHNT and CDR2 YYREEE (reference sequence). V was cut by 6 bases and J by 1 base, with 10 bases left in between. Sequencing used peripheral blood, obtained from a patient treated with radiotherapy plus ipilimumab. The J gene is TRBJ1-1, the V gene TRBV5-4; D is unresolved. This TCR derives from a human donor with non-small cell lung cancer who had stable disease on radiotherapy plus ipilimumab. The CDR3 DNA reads TGTGCCAGCACCTTCCCGGGGAACACTGAAGCTTTCTTT. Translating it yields CASTFPGNTEAFF.